A selection of T cell receptor beta chains follows, all from one sample in a study of Graves' ophthalmopathy and Graves' hyperthyroidism. MiXCR was run by TCRdb on the multiplex PCR reads, yielding one entry per CDR3 protein. The sample shows 350,000 to 400,000 distinct CDR3 sequences, 15% to 17% of them seen only once. Sequencing used peripheral blood. Every receptor here comes from a woman under 30 with stable Graves' hyperthyroidism. CDR3s include the opening cysteine and the closing phenylalanine or tryptophan. The D gene is left open where the match is weak. For some rows the clone size is stated as once, few or many, or as a class when expanded; others skip it.

abundance: .; v_gene: TRBV12-5; j_gene: TRBJ2-7; d_gene: .; CDR3nt: TGTGCTAGTGGTTTGGTCCCGGTCCACGAGCAGTACTTC; CDR3aa: CASGLVPVHEQYF
abundance: .; v_gene: TRBV25-1; j_gene: TRBJ2-5; d_gene: TRBD1; CDR3nt: TGTGCCAGCAGTGAGACAGGGGCAAAGACCCAGTACTTC; CDR3aa: CASSETGAKTQYF
abundance: many; v_gene: TRBV6-1; j_gene: TRBJ1-2; d_gene: .; CDR3nt: TGTGCCAGCAGTGAAGTGGTCAGGGCTCATGGCTACACCTTC; CDR3aa: CASSEVVRAHGYTF
abundance: many; v_gene: TRBV6-2/TRBV6-3; j_gene: TRBJ1-2; d_gene: .; CDR3nt: TGTGCCAGCAGTTACGCAGCTAACTATGGCTACACCTTC; CDR3aa: CASSYAANYGYTF
abundance: .; v_gene: TRBV9; j_gene: TRBJ2-2; d_gene: TRBD2; CDR3nt: TGTGCCAGCAGCGTAGAATTAGCGGGGGGTTTCGCGAACACCGGGGAGCTGTTTTTT; CDR3aa: CASSVELAGGFANTGELFF
abundance: many; v_gene: TRBV9; j_gene: TRBJ2-5; d_gene: .; CDR3nt: TGTGCCAGCAGCGTAGCACAGGCTATTCAAGAGACCCAGTACTTC; CDR3aa: CASSVAQAIQETQYF
abundance: many; v_gene: TRBV13; j_gene: TRBJ1-1; d_gene: .; CDR3nt: TGTGCCAGCAAGACGCGGGGTGACCCTGAAGCTTTCTTT; CDR3aa: CASKTRGDPEAFF
abundance: many; v_gene: TRBV27; j_gene: TRBJ1-6; d_gene: TRBD1; CDR3nt: TGTGCCAGCAGTGACCGCCCGGGGACAGGAAATTCACCCCTCCACTTT; CDR3aa: CASSDRPGTGNSPLHF
abundance: many; v_gene: TRBV7-2; j_gene: TRBJ1-5; d_gene: .; CDR3nt: TGTGCCAGCAGCCTAGACAGGAGGCAGCCCCAGCATTTT; CDR3aa: CASSLDRRQPQHF
abundance: many; v_gene: TRBV2; j_gene: TRBJ2-6; d_gene: TRBD1; CDR3nt: TGTGCCCCCTTGGACAGGGATCCGTCTGGGGCCAACGTCCTGACTTTC; CDR3aa: CAPLDRDPSGANVLTF
abundance: many; v_gene: TRBV10-1; j_gene: TRBJ2-7; d_gene: .; CDR3nt: TGCGCCAGCAGTGAGTCGGGAGCAATCGGCGAGCAGTACTTC; CDR3aa: CASSESGAIGEQYF
abundance: many; v_gene: TRBV12-3/TRBV12-4; j_gene: TRBJ1-2; d_gene: TRBD1; CDR3nt: TGTGCCGGCAGTTTTTCAGGGGGCGCGGGCTACACCTTC; CDR3aa: CAGSFSGGAGYTF
abundance: many; v_gene: TRBV7-3; j_gene: TRBJ2-5; d_gene: .; CDR3nt: TGTGCCAGCAGCCCCAGGGACAACGAGGGGGAGACCCAGTACTTC; CDR3aa: CASSPRDNEGETQYF
abundance: many; v_gene: TRBV6-5; j_gene: TRBJ2-7; d_gene: .; CDR3nt: TGTGCCAGCAGTTATGGACGGGGGTATTCCTACGAGCAGTACTTC; CDR3aa: CASSYGRGYSYEQYF
abundance: many; v_gene: TRBV9; j_gene: TRBJ1-2; d_gene: .; CDR3nt: TGTGCCAGCAGCGTAAACTATGGCTACACCTTC; CDR3aa: CASSVNYGYTF
abundance: many; v_gene: TRBV3-1; j_gene: TRBJ1-2; d_gene: .; CDR3nt: TGTGCCAGCAGCCAAACGGCGGCCCTCCTCGGCTATGGCTACACCTTC; CDR3aa: CASSQTAALLGYGYTF
abundance: .; v_gene: TRBV2; j_gene: TRBJ2-5; d_gene: .; CDR3nt: TGTGCCAGCAGTGAAGCGCTTGGCCGCCAAGAGACCCAGTACTTC; CDR3aa: CASSEALGRQETQYF
abundance: .; v_gene: TRBV7-2; j_gene: TRBJ2-1; d_gene: TRBD2; CDR3nt: TGTGCCAGCAGCTTAGGCGGGGGGGCTGTCGATGAGCAGTTCTTC; CDR3aa: CASSLGGGAVDEQFF
abundance: .; v_gene: TRBV3-1; j_gene: TRBJ1-6; d_gene: TRBD1; CDR3nt: TGTGCCAGCAGCCGATACAGGGGGAGGAATTCACCCCTCCACTTT; CDR3aa: CASSRYRGRNSPLHF
abundance: many; v_gene: TRBV6-2/TRBV6-3; j_gene: TRBJ1-5; d_gene: .; CDR3nt: TGTGCCAGCAGGAGTCTTAGCCCCCATCAGCCCCAGCATTTT; CDR3aa: CASRSLSPHQPQHF
abundance: many; v_gene: TRBV12-3/TRBV12-4; j_gene: TRBJ1-1; d_gene: .; CDR3nt: TGTGCCAGCAGCCGTCCGAGGCTCACTGAAGCTTTCTTT; CDR3aa: CASSRPRLTEAFF
abundance: .; v_gene: TRBV27; j_gene: TRBJ1-5; d_gene: .; CDR3nt: TGTGCCAGCAGTTGGGCGGCAGGGGGCAATCAGCCCCAGCATTTT; CDR3aa: CASSWAAGGNQPQHF
abundance: many; v_gene: TRBV7-2; j_gene: TRBJ2-5; d_gene: TRBD2; CDR3nt: TGTGCCAGCAGCTCATTAGCGGGGGCGCTTCAAGAGACCCAGTACTTC; CDR3aa: CASSSLAGALQETQYF
abundance: many; v_gene: TRBV5-1; j_gene: TRBJ1-2; d_gene: .; CDR3nt: TGCGCCAGCAGCTCACGACGTGACGGCTGGGACTATGGCTACACCTTC; CDR3aa: CASSSRRDGWDYGYTF
abundance: many; v_gene: TRBV7-2; j_gene: TRBJ2-5; d_gene: TRBD2; CDR3nt: TGTGCCAGCAGCTTAGTAGCGGGGGAGCGAGAGACCCAGTACTTC; CDR3aa: CASSLVAGERETQYF
abundance: many; v_gene: TRBV12-3/TRBV12-4; j_gene: TRBJ1-5; d_gene: TRBD1; CDR3nt: TGTGCCAGCAGTATACAGGGGGCTGGTCAGCCCCAGCATTTT; CDR3aa: CASSIQGAGQPQHF
abundance: many; v_gene: TRBV27; j_gene: TRBJ1-1; d_gene: .; CDR3nt: TGTGCCAGCAGTGCCGGACGGTTCACTGAAGCTTTCTTT; CDR3aa: CASSAGRFTEAFF
abundance: few; v_gene: TRBV3-1; j_gene: TRBJ1-6; d_gene: .; CDR3nt: TGTGCCAGCAGCGCCCGGGGAGAACGGTCACCCCTCCACTTT; CDR3aa: CASSARGERSPLHF
abundance: many; v_gene: TRBV6-6; j_gene: TRBJ1-1; d_gene: .; CDR3nt: TGTGCCAGCAGTGAATCGGAAACCTGGCTGGACACTGAAGCTTTCTTT; CDR3aa: CASSESETWLDTEAFF
abundance: .; v_gene: TRBV12-3/TRBV12-4; j_gene: TRBJ1-3; d_gene: .; CDR3nt: TGTGCCAGCAGCCAGGGCCCGGCAAGCGGAAACACCATATATTTT; CDR3aa: CASSQGPASGNTIYF
abundance: many; v_gene: TRBV4-1; j_gene: TRBJ2-7; d_gene: TRBD1; CDR3nt: TGCGCCAGCAGCCAAGACCAAGACCGGGACAGCGTATTCCACGAGCAGTACTTC; CDR3aa: CASSQDQDRDSVFHEQYF
abundance: many; v_gene: TRBV12-5; j_gene: TRBJ2-7; d_gene: TRBD2; CDR3nt: TGTGCTAGTGGTCTACGGACTAGCGGCTACGAGCAGTACTTC; CDR3aa: CASGLRTSGYEQYF